The 21 T cell receptor beta chains below all came from one sample that was sequenced in a study of spatial heterogeneity in lung cancer. Time point defined: blood at routine non-recurrence follow-up after resection. Unsorted whole RNA samples from tumor, nontumor lung or frozen PBMC were sequenced. TCRdb processed the 5' RACE reads anew with MiXCR; each CDR3 protein has one entry. There are roughly 120,000 distinct CDR3 sequences in the sample; 9.5% to 15% occur only once, and roughly 17% lies in the top ten. The sample here was PBMCs, taken at follow-up. The origin of the receptors is a male donor with early-stage non-small cell lung cancer.

The V gene is TRBV7-9, the J gene TRBJ1-4; 9 nucleotides align to TRBD1. CDR1 is SEHNR and CDR2 is FQNEAQ in the germline V gene (reference sequence). This CDR3 region has 14 residues. Trimming at V came to 5 bases and at J to 3 bases, leaving 1 base not matched to a gene. CDR3 coding DNA: TGTGCCAGCAGCAGGACAGGGGCTAATGAAAAACTGTTTTTT. This encodes CASSRTGANEKLFF.

The chain carries TRBV7-8 and TRBJ2-5; TRBD1 matches at 7 bases. The CDR3 consists of 14 residues. V was pared by 4 bases and J by 4 bases, with 6 bases of the junction left unmatched. From germline, CDR1 is SGHVS and CDR2 FQNEAQ. The CDR3 loop is CASSSRQGLETQYF. The CDR3 DNA sequence: TGTGCCAGCAGCTCAAGACAGGGTTTAGAGACCCAGTACTTC.

This clonotype has a handful of counts. The chain links TRBV5-1 to TRBJ2-2, with D maybe TRBD2 (6 bases). Germline assignment: CDR1 SGHRS and CDR2 YFSETQ. The CDR3 covers 14 residues. The V and J ends lost 1 base and 6 bases respectively, with 10 bases between them. CDR3 protein: CASSLTTSPGELFF. In nucleotides, the CDR3 is TGCGCCAGCAGCTTGACGACTAGTCCCGGGGAGCTGTTTTTT.

Only a few counts were recorded for this clonotype. The chain joins TRBV6-5 to TRBJ2-7; D is undetermined. This CDR3 spans 12 amino acids. The germline V gene encodes CDR1 MNHEY and CDR2 SVGAGI. V lost 0 bases to trimming and J lost 7 bases, with 7 bases between them. This chain's CDR3 is CASSYSPEEQYF. Written as DNA, the CDR3 is TGTGCCAGCAGTTACTCACCCGAGGAGCAGTACTTC.

Many counts were recorded for this clonotype. V is TRBV18 and J is TRBJ2-1; TRBD1 is a possible D gene (5 bases). In germline, CDR1 is KGHSH, CDR2 LQKENI. This CDR3 comprises 15 residues. Trimming stripped 6 bases from V and 0 bases from J, with 12 bases between. This chain's CDR3 is CASSLGASSYNEQFF. The DNA of the CDR3 is TGTGCCAGCTCTCTTGGGGCGAGCTCCTACAATGAGCAGTTCTTC.

This clonotype was seen repeatedly, ten times or more. The chain has TRBV20-1 and TRBJ2-3, with D tentatively TRBD1 or TRBD2 (5 bases each). Per the germline V gene, CDR1 is DFQATT and CDR2 is SNEGSKA (reference sequence). With 3 bases removed from V and 0 bases from J, the gap between germline ends came to 19 bases. The CDR3 is made up of 17 amino acids. CDR3 DNA sequence: TGCAGTGCTAGTCCAAGAGTGGTAGGGACCAGCACAGATACGCAGTATTTT. As protein: CSASPRVVGTSTDTQYF.

The chain links TRBV3-1 to TRBJ1-5; 9 bases are a match to TRBD1. Germline CDR1 and CDR2: LGHDT and YNNKEL (reference sequence). V was pared by 4 bases and J by 6 bases, with 4 bases of the junction left unmatched. This CDR3 region has 14 residues. Here the CDR3 reads CASSLRQGGQPQHF. In DNA, the CDR3 is TGTGCCAGCAGCCTAAGACAGGGGGGTCAGCCCCAGCATTTT.

The gene calls are TRBV4-1 and TRBJ2-3; D unclear. Trimming took off 0 bases at V and 7 bases at J, with 5 bases between the two ends. The V gene's germline CDR1 is MGHRA and CDR2 YSYEKL. The CDR3 contains 12 residues. The CDR3 protein is CASSQDTNTQYF. CDR3 bases: TGCGCCAGCAGCCAAGATACAAATACGCAGTATTTT.

This chain uses TRBV20-1 with TRBJ2-2, with TRBD1 identical over 8 bases. The V gene end was trimmed by 3 bases and the J gene end by 4 bases; junction bases not matched to a gene: 7. The CDR3 loop spans 15 amino acids. In germline, CDR1 is DFQATT, CDR2 SNEGSKA (reference sequence). In nucleotides, the CDR3 is TGCAGTGCTAGTCCCACAGGGGGGAGCACCGGGGAGCTGTTTTTT. Its translation is CSASPTGGSTGELFF.

The CDR3 spells CASTVQGKMQETQYF. In DNA form, the CDR3 reads TGTGCCAGCACTGTACAGGGGAAAATGCAAGAGACCCAGTACTTC. The chain uses TRBV2 and TRBJ2-5, with TRBD1 matching over 7 bases. Trimming cost V 7 bases and J 2 bases; bases outside gene matches: 10. From germline, CDR1 is SNHLY and CDR2 FYNNEI. This CDR3 is built from 15 residues.

This clonotype was detected ten times or more. The rearrangement joins TRBV7-8 to TRBJ2-3; 7 bases match TRBD2. The CDR3 length is 15 residues. The germline V gene encodes CDR1 SGHVS and CDR2 FQNEAQ. Trimming took 5 bases from V and 6 from J; bases not matched to a gene: 11. The DNA for the CDR3 is TGTGCCAGCAGCCCCGGACTAGTTCTCGGGGATACGCAGTATTTT. It yields the protein CASSPGLVLGDTQYF. The whole variable domain, filled in from reference TRBV7-8 and TRBJ2-3, reads GAGVSQSPRYKVAKRGQDVALRCDPISGHVSLFWYQQALGQGPEFLTYFQNEAQLDKSGLPSDRFFAERPEGSVSTLKIQRTQQEDSAVYLCASSPGLVLGDTQYFGPGTRLTVL.

This clonotype was detected many times. This rearrangement joins TRBV6-6 to TRBJ1-2, with TRBD1 matching 9 bases. The germline CDR1 and CDR2 sequences are MNHNY and SVGAGI (reference sequence). After removal of 2 bases from V and 6 bases from J, the junction contained 4 bases not matched to a gene. The CDR3 contains 14 residues. The CDR3: CASSYRGQGDGYTF. The CDR3 DNA is TGTGCCAGCAGTTACCGGGGACAGGGAGATGGCTACACCTTC.

This clonotype came up many times. This chain connects TRBV4-2 to TRBJ1-5, with D possibly TRBD1 on 6 matching bases. Germline V gene data show CDR1 as LGHNA and CDR2 as YNFKEQ. V dropped 0 bases and J dropped 2 bases, with 14 bases sitting between them. The CDR3 totals 17 residues. CDR3 protein: CASSQDHRAWGNQPQHF. CDR3 coding DNA: TGTGCCAGCAGCCAAGACCACAGGGCCTGGGGCAATCAGCCCCAGCATTTT.

This clonotype was seen many times. The genes are TRBV14 and TRBJ2-7; D is possibly TRBD1 or TRBD2 (6 bases each). Germline CDR1 SGHDN, CDR2 FVKESK. CDR3 length: 20 residues. Trimming pared 5 bases from V and 6 bases from J, leaving 35 bases between. The CDR3 is CASSSRTQGLTTGSLSEQYF. As DNA, the CDR3 is TGTGCCAGCAGCTCAAGAACACAGGGTCTAACTACCGGGAGTTTGAGCGAGCAGTACTTC. The full variable domain, completed using reference TRBV14 and TRBJ2-7, is EAGVTQFPSHSVIEKGQTVTLRCDPISGHDNLYWYRRVMGKEIKFLLHFVKESKQDESGMPNNRFLAERTGGTYSTLKVQPAELEDSGVYFCASSSRTQGLTTGSLSEQYFGPGTRLTVT.

This clonotype was found a few times. The rearrangement joins TRBV28 to TRBJ1-4; the D gene is possibly TRBD1 (5 bases). V was pared by 4 bases and J by 8 bases, with 8 bases between. This CDR3 region has 12 residues. CDR1 and CDR2 (germline): MDHEN, SYDVKM. The CDR3 loop reads CASSWGNEKLFF. As DNA, the CDR3 is TGTGCCAGCAGTTGGGGGAACGAAAAACTGTTTTTT.

This clonotype was counted a few times. The genes are TRBV5-1 and TRBJ2-1; TRBD2 might be the D (6 bases). Germline CDR1 is SGHRS and CDR2 is YFSETQ. The length of the CDR3 is 15 residues. Trimming cost V 2 bases and J 4 bases, with 13 bases left between them. The CDR3 DNA sequence: TGCGCCAGCAGCTTTGGAGGGGACGGTTACAATGAGCAGTTCTTC. The encoded protein is CASSFGGDGYNEQFF.

This clonotype was found many times. The chain combines TRBV12-3 or TRBV12-4 with TRBJ1-2; 9 nucleotides align to TRBD1. Trimming cost V 5 bases and J 4 bases; bases outside gene matches: 8. The CDR3 consists of 15 residues. The CDR3 DNA reads TGTGCCAGCAGTATATCCGGGACAGGGAGCTATGGCTACACCTTC. It is translated as CASSISGTGSYGYTF.

This clonotype was seen many times. The J gene is TRBJ2-3, the V gene TRBV7-9; D call uncertain. Trimming pared 3 bases from V and 4 bases from J, leaving 5 bases between. Looked up from germline, CDR1 is SEHNR and CDR2 is FQNEAQ (reference sequence). The CDR3 is 12 residues long. The CDR3 protein is CASSFWADTQYF. As DNA, the CDR3 is TGTGCCAGCAGCTTTTGGGCAGATACGCAGTATTTT.

This sequence joins TRBV28 and TRBJ2-7, with 8 bases lining up with TRBD2. J lost 4 bases, V lost 5 bases, and 10 bases had no gene match. The CDR3 is made up of 15 amino acids. CDR1 is MDHEN and CDR2 is SYDVKM in the germline V gene. CDR3 in DNA: TGTGCCAGCAGTATCCCCGGGGGGGCAACGTACGAGCAGTACTTC. Its protein is CASSIPGGATYEQYF.

This clonotype occurred a few times. The rearrangement joins TRBV11-3 to TRBJ1-1; D perhaps matches TRBD1 (5 bases). Germline V gene sequence: CDR1 SGHNT, CDR2 YENEEA. V was shortened by 5 bases and J by 1 base, with 14 bases between the two germline ends. The CDR3 contains 15 residues. CDR3 DNA: TGTGCCAGCAGCAACCGTGAGGGGCCGAACACTGAAGCTTTCTTT. The encoded protein is CASSNREGPNTEAFF.

This clonotype was recorded a few times. The chain has TRBV4-1 and TRBJ2-1; D is possibly TRBD2 (7 bases). The CDR3 contains 19 residues. Germline assignment: CDR1 MGHRA and CDR2 YSYEKL. V lost 3 bases, J lost 0 bases, and 21 bases lay in between. Here the CDR3 DNA reads TGCGCCAGCAGCCACCAGCAAAGGGGGGGTGATCCCTCCTACAATGAGCAGTTCTTC. This translates into CASSHQQRGGDPSYNEQFF.